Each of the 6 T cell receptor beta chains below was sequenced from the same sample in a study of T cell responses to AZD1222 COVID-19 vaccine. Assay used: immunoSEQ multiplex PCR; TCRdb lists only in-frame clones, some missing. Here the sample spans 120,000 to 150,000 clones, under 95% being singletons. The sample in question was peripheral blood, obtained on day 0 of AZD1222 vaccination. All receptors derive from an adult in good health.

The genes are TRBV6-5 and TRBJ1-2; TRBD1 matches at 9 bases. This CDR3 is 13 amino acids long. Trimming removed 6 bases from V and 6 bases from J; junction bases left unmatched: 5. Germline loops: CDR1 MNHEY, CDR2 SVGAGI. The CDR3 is CASSHRGRDGYTF. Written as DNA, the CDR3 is TGTGCCAGCAGCCACAGGGGGCGGGATGGCTACACCTTC.

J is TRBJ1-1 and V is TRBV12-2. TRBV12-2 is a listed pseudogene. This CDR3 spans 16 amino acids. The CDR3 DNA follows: TGTGCAAGTCGCTTAAAGGCGGACGCGGGGGACACTGAAGCTTTCTTT. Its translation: CASRLKADAGDTEAFF.

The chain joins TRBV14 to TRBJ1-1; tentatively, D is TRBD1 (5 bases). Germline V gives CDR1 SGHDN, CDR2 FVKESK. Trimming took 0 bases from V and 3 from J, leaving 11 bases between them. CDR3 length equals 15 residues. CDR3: CASSQEPGDYTEAFF. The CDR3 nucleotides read TGTGCCAGCAGCCAAGAACCGGGGGATTACACTGAAGCTTTCTTT.

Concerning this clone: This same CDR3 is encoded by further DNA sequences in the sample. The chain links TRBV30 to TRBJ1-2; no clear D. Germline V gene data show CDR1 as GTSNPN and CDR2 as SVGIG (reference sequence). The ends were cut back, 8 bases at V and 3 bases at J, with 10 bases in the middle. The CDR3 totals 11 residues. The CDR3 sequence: CAGGRDYGYTF. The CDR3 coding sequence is TGTGCCGGAGGGAGAGACTATGGCTACACCTTC. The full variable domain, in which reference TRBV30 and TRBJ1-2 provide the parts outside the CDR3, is SQTIHQWPATLVQPVGSPLSLECTVEGTSNPNLYWYRQAAGRGLQLLFYSVGIGQISSEVPQNLSASRPQDRQFILSSKKLLLSDSGFYLCAGGRDYGYTFGSGTRLTVV.

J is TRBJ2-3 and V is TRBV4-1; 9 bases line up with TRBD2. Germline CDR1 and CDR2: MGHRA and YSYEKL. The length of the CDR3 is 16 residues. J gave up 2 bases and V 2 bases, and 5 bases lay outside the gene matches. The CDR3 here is CASSQFSSGNTDTQYF. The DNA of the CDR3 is TGCGCCAGCAGCCAATTCTCTAGCGGGAACACAGATACGCAGTATTTT.

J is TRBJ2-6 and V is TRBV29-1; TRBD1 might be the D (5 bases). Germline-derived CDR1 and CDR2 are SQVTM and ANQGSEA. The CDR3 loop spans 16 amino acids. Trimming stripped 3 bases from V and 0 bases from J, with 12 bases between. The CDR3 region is CSVDPPTDSGANVLTF. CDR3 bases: TGCAGCGTTGATCCCCCGACAGACTCTGGGGCCAACGTCCTGACTTTC.